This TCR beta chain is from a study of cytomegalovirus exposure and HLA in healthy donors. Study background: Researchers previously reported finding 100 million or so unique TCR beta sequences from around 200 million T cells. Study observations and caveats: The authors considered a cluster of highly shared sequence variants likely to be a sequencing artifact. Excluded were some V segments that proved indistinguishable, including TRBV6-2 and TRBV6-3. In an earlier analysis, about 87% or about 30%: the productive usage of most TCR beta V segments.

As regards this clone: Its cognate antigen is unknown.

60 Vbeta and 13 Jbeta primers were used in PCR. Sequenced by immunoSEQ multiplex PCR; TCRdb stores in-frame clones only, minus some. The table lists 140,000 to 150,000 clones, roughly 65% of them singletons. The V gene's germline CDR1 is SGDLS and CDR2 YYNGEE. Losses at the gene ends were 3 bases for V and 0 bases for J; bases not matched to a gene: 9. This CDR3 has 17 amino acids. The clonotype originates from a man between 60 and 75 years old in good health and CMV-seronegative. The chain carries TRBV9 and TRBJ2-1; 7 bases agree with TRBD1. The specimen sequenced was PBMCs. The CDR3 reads CASSGSRQGNSYNEQFF. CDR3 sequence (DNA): TGTGCCAGCAGCGGATCTCGACAGGGTAACTCCTACAATGAGCAGTTCTTC.